Following are 26 T cell receptor beta chains from one sample sequenced in a study of control samples from healthy donors and cancer patients. Sequenced by immunoSEQ multiplex PCR; TCRdb stores in-frame clones only, minus some. The sample holds about 110,000 clones, just under 85% seen once. Sequencing was performed on blood. Receptors originate from a man between 18 and 29 years old in good health.

This clone showed up just a few times. The chain couples TRBV9 to TRBJ2-1; D is unresolved. The germline V and J ends were trimmed by 4 bases and 2 bases, with 10 bases remaining between them. Per the germline V gene, CDR1 is SGDLS and CDR2 is YYNGEE. There are 14 residues in the CDR3. As DNA, the CDR3 is TGTGCCAGCAGCCCCACCCTGACCTACAATGAGCAGTTCTTC. Its translation: CASSPTLTYNEQFF.

This chain uses TRBV5-1 with TRBJ1-1; 7 positions match TRBD1. The CDR3 runs to 13 residues. V was pared by 4 bases and J by 10 bases, with 10 bases of the junction left unmatched. Looked up from germline, CDR1 is SGHRS and CDR2 is YFSETQ. Here the CDR3 DNA reads TGCGCCAGCAGCCCAAGGGACAGTAGCCTAGCTTTCTTT. Its protein is CASSPRDSSLAFF.

The chain combines TRBV5-6 with TRBJ2-7, with D perhaps being TRBD1 or TRBD2 (5 bases each). The V end lost 0 bases, the J end lost 6 bases, and 10 bases lay between the germline ends. From germline, CDR1 is SGHDT and CDR2 YYEEEE. This CDR3 is 13 amino acids long. The CDR3 protein is CASSLGAGTEQYF. CDR3 coding DNA: TGTGCCAGCAGCTTGGGCGCAGGGACCGAGCAGTACTTC.

V usage is TRBV5-5 and J usage is TRBJ2-2; 9 nucleotides match TRBD1. CDR3 length equals 14 residues. Germline lookup yields CDR1 SGHKS and CDR2 YYEKEE (reference sequence). After removal of 4 bases from V and 7 bases from J, the junction contained 5 bases not matched to a gene. The CDR3 region has the DNA TGTGCCAGCAGCCGGGACAGGGTTCGCGGGGAGCTGTTTTTT. Translating it yields CASSRDRVRGELFF.

This sequence joins TRBV7-6 and TRBJ2-1; D remains ambiguous. This CDR3 is built from 16 residues. Germline V gives CDR1 SGHVS, CDR2 FNYEAQ. V lost 1 base and J lost 6, with 16 bases in between. DNA of the CDR3: TGTGCCAGCAGCTTAGAACCGTTCTACGGCGGCAATGAGCAGTTCTTC. This gives the protein CASSLEPFYGGNEQFF.

The gene calls are TRBV7-8 and TRBJ2-3, with D perhaps being TRBD1 or TRBD2 (5 bases each). CDR1 and CDR2 from the germline V gene are SGHVS and FQNEAQ. The CDR3 sequence is 15 residues long. Trimming removed 5 bases from V and 6 bases from J, with 18 bases in between. CDR3 amino acids: CASSPSGTGFDTQYF. In DNA form, the CDR3 reads TGTGCCAGCAGCCCATCAGGGACCGGGTTTGATACGCAGTATTTT.

The chain couples TRBV9 to TRBJ1-1; 7 positions agree with TRBD1. This CDR3 has 14 amino acids. V was clipped by 0 bases and J by 4 bases; unmatched bases: 3. Per the germline V gene, CDR1 is SGDLS and CDR2 is YYNGEE. The CDR3, as DNA: TGTGCCAGCAGCGTAGTGAGGGGGCCCACTGAAGCTTTCTTT. Encoded protein: CASSVVRGPTEAFF.

The chain uses TRBV2 and TRBJ2-5; D gene unclear. This CDR3 is 14 amino acids long. CDR1 and CDR2 from the germline V gene are SNHLY and FYNNEI. V was pared by 7 bases and J by 1 base, with 13 bases between. Written as DNA, the CDR3 is TGTGCCAGCAAAGTGACCGCAGTCCAAGAGACCCAGTACTTC. Protein: CASKVTAVQETQYF.

The V gene is TRBV5-1, the J gene TRBJ2-2; 10 positions match TRBD2. The trim removed 4 bases at V and 0 bases at J, leaving 12 bases unmatched. The CDR3 sequence is 19 residues long. The V gene's germline CDR1 is SGHRS and CDR2 YFSETQ. CDR3 sequence: CASSPLAGAVQPNTGELFF. CDR3 DNA sequence: TGCGCCAGCAGCCCTCTAGCGGGGGCCGTACAACCGAACACCGGGGAGCTGTTTTTT.

This clone came up a few times. The rearrangement links TRBV19 to TRBJ1-1; TRBD1 agrees at 7 bases. V dropped 9 bases and J dropped 6; count of bases not matched to a gene: 13. Germline CDR1 reads LNHDA; CDR2 reads SQIVND (reference sequence). This CDR3 has 14 residues. CDR3 sequence reads: CASSVLGGRAEAFF. In nucleotides, the CDR3 is TGTGCCAGCTCCGTATTAGGGGGCAGGGCTGAAGCTTTCTTT. The variable domain in full, completed from reference TRBV19 and TRBJ1-1, reads DGGITQSPKYLFRKEGQNVTLSCEQNLNHDAMYWYRQDPGQGLRLIYYSQIVNDFQKGDIAEGYSVSREKKESFPLTVTSAQKNPTAFYLCASSVLGGRAEAFFGQGTRLTVV.

The chain is built from TRBV11-2 and TRBJ2-2, with TRBD1 as a possible D gene (6 bases). V shed 5 bases and J shed 6 bases, with 13 bases lying between them. In germline, CDR1 is SGHAT, CDR2 FQNNGV. The CDR3 loop spans 14 amino acids. CDR3 sequence reads: CASSPTGSPGELFF. DNA of the CDR3: TGTGCCAGCAGCCCCACAGGGTCCCCCGGGGAGCTGTTTTTT.

V and J are TRBV27 and TRBJ2-1; 9 nucleotides align to TRBD1. Germline CDR1 and CDR2: MNHEY and SMNVEV (reference sequence). The CDR3 sequence is 17 residues long. J gave up 4 bases and V 1 base, and 8 bases lay outside the gene matches. In nucleotides, the CDR3 is TGTGCCAGCAGTTTATTGGCCGGGACAGGGCTATACAATGAGCAGTTCTTC. Amino acids: CASSLLAGTGLYNEQFF.

V is TRBV7-2 and J is TRBJ2-7, with 9 nucleotides matching TRBD1. CDR3 length: 16 residues. The V and J ends lost 6 bases and 1 base, in that order; junction bases with no gene match: 10. Per germline, CDR1 SGHTA and CDR2 FQGNSA. CDR3 loop: CASSLQGAWVSYEQYF. As DNA, the CDR3 is TGTGCCAGCAGTTTACAGGGGGCCTGGGTATCCTACGAGCAGTACTTC.

V usage is TRBV14 and J usage is TRBJ2-2; 12 nucleotides line up with TRBD1. The CDR3 runs 15 residues. Looked up from germline, CDR1 is SGHDN and CDR2 is FVKESK. The V gene end was trimmed by 1 base and the J gene end by 9 bases; junction bases not matched to a gene: 3. DNA of the CDR3: TGTGCCAGCAGCCAAGTGGGACAGGGGGCGAGGGAGCTGTTTTTT. It yields the protein CASSQVGQGARELFF.

CDR3 DNA sequence: TGTGCCAGCAGTTACTCGGGGAAAGGCATCGAGCAGTACTTC. It translates to CASSYSGKGIEQYF. The chain links TRBV6-2 or TRBV6-3 to TRBJ2-7; D remains ambiguous. Between the trimmed V and J ends, which lost 0 bases and 6 bases, there was a span of 12 bases. Germline V gene lookup returns CDR1 MNHEY and CDR2 SVGEGT. This CDR3 contains 14 residues.

The rearrangement links TRBV6-5 to TRBJ2-7; D tentatively fits TRBD1 or TRBD2 (5 bases each). Trimming pared 2 bases from V and 0 bases from J, leaving 8 bases between. Per the germline V gene, CDR1 is MNHEY and CDR2 is SVGAGI. The CDR3 is 14 residues long. CDR3 loop: CASSYGGGSYEQYV. Written as DNA, the CDR3 is TGTGCCAGCAGTTACGGGGGTGGCTCCTACGAGCAGTACGTC.

This chain links TRBV6-6 with TRBJ2-5, with 8 bases that match TRBD1. The V segment lost 2 bases and the J segment 3 bases; nucleotides outside the gene matches: 5. The germline V gene encodes CDR1 MNHNY and CDR2 SVGAGI (reference sequence). The CDR3 has 15 amino acids. The CDR3 here is CASSYGQGPKETQYF. CDR3 nucleotide sequence: TGTGCCAGCAGTTACGGACAGGGCCCCAAAGAGACCCAGTACTTC.

The chain uses TRBV2 and TRBJ2-7, with D possibly matching TRBD2 (6 bases). V was pared by 6 bases and J by 2 bases, with 11 bases between. The CDR3 covers 13 residues. Germline V gene data show CDR1 as SNHLY and CDR2 as FYNNEI. CDR3 in amino acids: CASRGGATYEQYF. The CDR3 DNA reads TGTGCCAGCAGGGGGGGTGCGACCTACGAGCAGTACTTC.

This clone was counted a few times. The V call is TRBV28, the J call TRBJ1-5; TRBD1 agrees at 8 bases. CDR1 and CDR2 (germline): MDHEN, SYDVKM. V gave up 6 bases and J gave up 3 bases; unmatched junction bases: 7. This CDR3 has 15 residues. The DNA for the CDR3 is TGTGCCAGCAGCCGCCGGGACAGGTACAATCAGCCCCAGCATTTT. It codes for CASSRRDRYNQPQHF.

The V and J genes are TRBV4-1 and TRBJ1-5; 7 nucleotides match TRBD1. The CDR3 runs 14 residues. Germline CDR1 and CDR2: MGHRA and YSYEKL. Trimming removed 0 bases from V and 9 bases from J; junction bases left unmatched: 5. CDR3 region: CASSQDMNRGPQHF. The CDR3 nucleotides are TGCGCCAGCAGCCAAGATATGAACAGGGGGCCCCAGCATTTT.

The rearrangement joins TRBV6-5 to TRBJ1-6; weak D call: TRBD1 (5 bases). V was clipped by 2 bases and J by 2 bases, with 10 bases between them. The CDR3 is 16 residues long. Germline lookup yields CDR1 MNHEY and CDR2 SVGAGI. The CDR3 is CASSYIGDPYNSPLHF. Here the CDR3 DNA reads TGTGCCAGCAGTTACATTGGGGACCCCTATAATTCACCCCTCCACTTT.

The J gene is TRBJ1-5, the V gene TRBV5-8; 8 positions agree with TRBD1. The CDR3 runs 14 residues. Germline trimming cut 4 bases from V and 5 bases from J; bases unmatched to any gene: 5. Looked up from germline, CDR1 is SGHTS and CDR2 is YDEGEE. The CDR3 nucleotides are TGTGCCAGCAGCGTAGACAGGGGACATCAGCCCCAGCATTTT. Amino acid sequence: CASSVDRGHQPQHF. The complete variable domain, with remaining parts taken from reference TRBV5-8 and TRBJ1-5, reads EAGVTQSPTHLIKTRGQQATLRCSPISGHTSVYWYQQALGLGLQFLLWYDEGEERNRGNFPPRFSGRQFPNYSSELNVNALELEDSALYLCASSVDRGHQPQHFGDGTRLSIL.

This chain joins TRBV4-1 and TRBJ2-1, with 8 bases lining up with TRBD2. The CDR3 is 16 residues long. Trimming took 4 bases from V and 0 from J; bases not matched to a gene: 5. CDR1 is MGHRA and CDR2 is YSYEKL in the germline V gene. The CDR3 DNA sequence: TGCGCCAGCAGCCTTCCTAGCGGGTCCTCCTACAATGAGCAGTTCTTC. Encoded protein: CASSLPSGSSYNEQFF.

CDR3 DNA sequence: TGTGCCAGCTCCCCCTCGAGGGGGACTGAAGCTTTCTTT. Protein sequence: CASSPSRGTEAFF. This chain connects TRBV18 to TRBJ1-1; TRBD1 might be the D (6 bases). Per the germline V gene, CDR1 is KGHSH and CDR2 is LQKENI. The germline V and J ends were trimmed by 6 bases and 5 bases, with 13 bases remaining between them. This CDR3 has 13 amino acids.

This clone occurred a few times. The chain uses TRBV7-2 and TRBJ1-1, with 8 bases fitting TRBD1. The CDR3 extends over 12 amino acids. Germline CDR1 and CDR2: SGHTA and FQGNSA. Trimming at V came to 6 bases and at J to 6 bases, leaving 3 bases not matched to a gene. In DNA form, the CDR3 reads TGTGCCAGCAGTTACAGGGGGGCTGAAGCTTTCTTT. Its translation: CASSYRGAEAFF.

This chain connects TRBV7-9 to TRBJ1-6; a weak D match, TRBD1 (6 bases). Between the trimmed V and J ends, which lost 2 bases and 10 bases, there was a span of 21 bases. This CDR3 comprises 17 residues. Germline CDR1 is SEHNR and CDR2 is FQNEAQ (reference sequence). The CDR3 DNA reads as TGTGCCAGCAGCTTAAGGGAGGGGGTTAAAATGGGCTCACCCCTCCACTTT. Amino acid sequence: CASSLREGVKMGSPLHF.